The sequence of this T cell receptor beta chain was determined in a study of CD8 T cells in Susac syndrome. Germline CDR1 MNHNS, CDR2 SASEGT. With V trimmed by 5 bases and J by 6 bases, 16 bases remained unmatched. This CDR3 has 17 residues. The RNA input was roughly 0.45 to 1 ug, and it was reverse transcribed with random hexamers. TCR beta CDR3 was amplified by immunoSEQ covering 54 Vbeta and 13 Jbeta. One entry per CDR3 protein, called by TCRdb with MiXCR from the immunoSEQ multiplex PCR reads. The sample has approximately 120,000 distinct CDR3 sequences, around 91% seen once. Negative isolation was used for CD8+ and CD4+ T cells and FACS enrichment for TEMRA cells.

This receptor was identified in a human donor with multiple sclerosis. The chain combines TRBV6-1 with TRBJ2-5; 9 nucleotides match TRBD1. Material for sequencing was CD8+ T cells from PBMCs. CDR3: CASSPILISQGAQTQYF. In DNA form, the CDR3 reads TGTGCCAGCAGTCCTATTCTTATATCACAGGGGGCGCAGACCCAGTACTTC.